This T cell receptor beta chain was profiled in a study of technical replicates of blood from a few donors. The table came from immunoSEQ multiplex PCR; TCRdb's copy has only in-frame clones and leaves some out. The table records 65,000 to 85,000 clones, more than 85% of them present only once. This CDR3 has 13 residues. Trimming left V 5 bases short and J 2 bases short, with 8 bases between. Germline CDR1 and CDR2: SGHDT and YYEEEE. The V and J genes are TRBV5-6 and TRBJ1-3, with D uncertain. The TCR comes from a human donor in good health. The sample taken for sequencing was T cells isolated from PBMCs. The CDR3 loop reads CASRIGAGNTIYF. The CDR3 nucleotides read TGTGCCAGCAGAATCGGAGCTGGAAACACCATATATTTT.